This T cell receptor (beta chain) was captured by sequencing in a study of T cell changes during pregnancy in multiple sclerosis. This table comes from immunoSEQ multiplex PCR, and its TCRdb copy is limited to in-frame clones, with some not included. The data show approximately 40,000 clones, approximately 90% seen once. This CDR3 is built from 11 residues. Deletions cut 8 bases from V and 3 bases from J, with 8 bases between. From germline, CDR1 is SNHLY and CDR2 FYNNEI. This receptor was taken from a female donor with multiple sclerosis, enrolled in a pregnancy study. The genes are TRBV2 and TRBJ2-7, with D tentatively TRBD1 (6 bases). Sample: CD4+ T cells from peripheral blood mononuclear cells, taken before pregnancy. CDR3 sequence: CASRRGYEQYF. CDR3 DNA sequence: TGTGCCAGCCGCAGGGGCTACGAGCAGTACTTC.